The present T cell receptor (beta chain) was sequenced within a study of T cells in women clearing cervical HPV infection. In the study overall: No precancer developed; the control's incident HPV16 infection cleared within 12 months. Controls gave blood once infection was undetectable; cases at lesion identification. Study findings and constraints: TRBV6-7 abundance was lower in cases than controls (around 0.1% versus 0.15%).

As for this clone: The antigen is not known. The sequence runs out 3 residues before the end of the CDR3; the remainder is reconstructed from the germline J gene.

The germline V gene has CDR1 LNHDA and CDR2 SQIVND (reference sequence). The CDR3 is made up of 15 amino acids. Libraries were prepared by immunoSEQ multiplex PCR; TCRdb keeps only in-frame clonotypes and omits some of them. Here the sample table reports over 25,000 clones. Sequencing was performed on blood buffy coat. The source of this sequence is a woman aged 18 to 75 with a cervical HPV16 infection that either progressed to CIN3+ or cleared (not recorded which). This chain joins TRBV19 and TRBJ1-2; no definite D call. Incomplete CDR3 DNA: TGTGCCAGTAGTATGACTAGCGGGAGCACAGATACC. It translates to CASSMTSGSTDT. From start to end, the CDR3 is CASSMTSGSTDTYTF.